A single T cell receptor beta chain is shown here with its context. Its matching antigen is unknown. These data come from a study of radiotherapy plus CTLA-4 blockade in lung cancer. The overall study: Disease control was achieved by 31% of patients, and objective responses by 18%.

V was pared by 0 bases and J by 9 bases, with 10 bases of the junction left unmatched. CDR1 and CDR2 (germline): SGDLS, YYNGEE. This CDR3 contains 17 residues. Whole-study results and caveats: Peripheral blood showed expansion of tumor-derived TCR clones after radiotherapy and ipilimumab.

Method: immunoSEQ multiplex PCR; TCRdb's copy keeps in-frame clones and lacks some. Among approximately 77,000 clones listed, roughly 80% were seen once. CTLA-4 blockade with ipilimumab, together with focal radiation, was given to patients with chemo-refractory metastatic non-small-cell lung cancer. The sequencing here drew on peripheral blood, taken from a patient treated with radiotherapy plus ipilimumab. The chain recombines TRBV9 with TRBJ2-1; 12 positions match TRBD2. This sequence was found in a human donor with non-small cell lung cancer who had stable disease on radiotherapy plus ipilimumab. The DNA for the CDR3 is TGTGCCAGCAGCGTAGTACCTAGCGGGGGGGTAGGCGGTGAGCAGTTCTTC. Amino acids: CASSVVPSGGVGGEQFF. Full variable domain (missing parts from reference TRBV9 and TRBJ2-1): DSGVTQTPKHLITATGQRVTLRCSPRSGDLSVYWYQQSLDQGLQFLIQYYNGEERAKGNILERFSAQQFPDLHSELNLSSLELGDSALYFCASSVVPSGGVGGEQFFGPGTRLTVL.